The present entry profiles one T cell receptor beta chain with its context. Its antigen is unknown. The read is 3 residues too short to cover the CDR3 end, so that end is filled in from the germline J gene. Average input was around 1,300 ng genomic DNA for immunoSEQ TCR beta CDR3 amplification. The repertoire was sequenced with immunoSEQ multiplex PCR; TCRdb's copy has only in-frame clones and lacks some. The sample's table shows 15,000 to 20,000 clones. The data were taken from a study of T cells in women clearing cervical HPV infection. Across the whole study: Controls were women whose single incident HPV16 infection cleared within 12 months without precancer or cancer.

Study results and caveats: CIN3+ cases had significantly higher TCR richness than controls; evenness did not differ. TRBV6-7 relative abundance averaged roughly 0.099% in cases and under 0.2% in controls.

Deletions cut 5 bases from V and 7 bases from J, with 21 bases between. CDR3 length: 15 amino acids. Germline CDR1 SQVTM, CDR2 ANQGSEA. The sequencing input was blood buffy coat. The J gene is TRBJ2-1, the V gene TRBV29-1; perhaps TRBD2 as D (6 bases). The receptor's source is a woman aged 18-70 years with a cervical HPV16 infection that either progressed to CIN3+ or cleared (not recorded which). The chain's CDR3 is CSVCETVAVRNEQFF. The DNA read from the CDR3 is TGCAGCGTTTGCGAGACGGTAGCGGTTAGAAATGAG.